One sample yielded the 15 T cell receptor beta chains listed below, sequenced in a study of blood T cell repertoires in COVID-19. Assay used: immunoSEQ multiplex PCR; TCRdb lists only in-frame clones, some missing. The table shows 270,000 or so clones, with around 82% occurring only once. The material sequenced was peripheral blood. The source is a woman younger than 30 with acute or convalescent COVID-19.

The rearrangement uses TRBV2 and TRBJ1-3; 9 nucleotides agree with TRBD1. The junction had 0 bases not matched to a gene; V was cut back by 4 bases and J by 2 bases. The length of the CDR3 is 14 residues. CDR1 SNHLY and CDR2 FYNNEI come from the germline V gene. The CDR3 spells CASSGQGAGNTIYF. CDR3 coding DNA: TGTGCCAGCAGTGGACAGGGGGCTGGAAACACCATATATTTT.

The J gene is TRBJ1-1, the V gene TRBV4-1, with D tentatively TRBD1 (6 bases). The length of the CDR3 is 15 residues. The V gene lost 0 bases and the J gene lost 0 bases, with 8 bases spanning the gap. The germline gives CDR1 MGHRA, CDR2 YSYEKL. The CDR3 region has the DNA TGCGCCAGCAGCCAAGATAGGACAGTGAACACTGAAGCTTTCTTT. This encodes CASSQDRTVNTEAFF.

The chain couples TRBV19 to TRBJ1-6; 8 bases align to TRBD1. J was trimmed by 9 bases and V by 6 bases; bases with no gene match: 7. CDR1 is LNHDA, CDR2 SQIVND, per germline (reference sequence). This CDR3 is built from 14 residues. This chain's CDR3 is CASRAGQGGSPLHF. CDR3 in DNA: TGTGCCAGTAGGGCCGGACAGGGAGGTTCACCCCTCCACTTT.

About this clone: This CDR3 is also generated by other DNA sequences in the sample. The V and J genes are TRBV7-2 and TRBJ1-1; 7 bases match TRBD1. There are 15 residues in the CDR3. The V gene's germline CDR1 is SGHTA and CDR2 FQGNSA. Trimming removed 5 bases from V and 4 bases from J; junction bases left unmatched: 10. CDR3 DNA sequence: TGTGCCAGCAGCGAACGACAGGGCCGGGGCACTGAAGCTTTCTTT. It translates to CASSERQGRGTEAFF.

This chain links TRBV16 with TRBJ1-3, with D unclear. The germline V and J ends were trimmed by 3 bases and 4 bases, with 4 bases remaining between them. CDR3 size: 12 residues. Germline V gene data show CDR1 as KGHSY and CDR2 as FQNENV. CDR3 loop: CASSHIGNTIYF. In DNA, the CDR3 is TGTGCCAGCAGCCACATCGGAAACACCATATATTTT.

This clone was picked up one time. The chain is built from TRBV6-5 and TRBJ2-7; the D is unclear. CDR1 is MNHEY, CDR2 SVGAGI, per germline. Between the trimmed V and J ends, which lost 6 bases and 7 bases, there was a span of 13 bases. CDR3 length equals 12 residues. CDR3 protein: CASSYDLREQYF. In DNA, the CDR3 is TGTGCCAGCAGCTACGATTTGAGGGAGCAGTACTTC.

The CDR3 nucleotides are TGTGCCAGCAGCCCGGGACAGCTCGACACAGATACGCAGTATTTT. Translating it yields CASSPGQLDTDTQYF. The V call is TRBV7-9, the J call TRBJ2-3; the match to TRBD1 covers 7 bases. V trimming: 5 bases; J trimming: 2 bases; junction bases outside the gene matches: 7. The CDR3 length is 15 residues. CDR1 is SEHNR, CDR2 FQNEAQ, per germline (reference sequence).

This clone was counted a few times. The chain is built from TRBV30 and TRBJ2-5; 7 nucleotides align to TRBD1. J lost 7 bases, V lost 0 bases, and 11 bases had no gene match. The germline V gene encodes CDR1 GTSNPN and CDR2 SVGIG (reference sequence). The CDR3 is 15 residues long. The CDR3 DNA is TGTGCCTGGAGTGTAGGGACAGCCCTACTCGGGACCCAGTACTTC. As protein: CAWSVGTALLGTQYF.

The chain recombines TRBV12-3 or TRBV12-4 with TRBJ2-7; 10 nucleotides line up with TRBD2. Trimming cost V 11 bases and J 4 bases; bases outside gene matches: 8. This CDR3 has 13 residues. The CDR3 loop reads CASRPSGSYEQYF. The CDR3 DNA sequence: TGTGCCTCTAGGCCTAGCGGGAGTTACGAGCAGTACTTC.

The chain is built from TRBV3-1 (or the pseudogene TRBV3-2) and TRBJ2-1; 10 bases fit TRBD2. CDR3 length: 17 amino acids. Germline assignment: CDR1 LGHDT and CDR2 YNNKEL (reference sequence). The junction had 8 bases not matched to a gene; V was cut back by 0 bases and J by 6 bases. Here the CDR3 DNA reads TGTGCCAGCAGCCAAGATCAGCTAGCGGGAGTACTCAATGAGCAGTTCTTC. It translates to CASSQDQLAGVLNEQFF.

This chain joins TRBV9 and TRBJ2-1; D is possibly TRBD2 (6 bases). V was cut by 0 bases and J by 7 bases, with 20 bases left in between. There are 17 residues in the CDR3. Per the germline V gene, CDR1 is SGDLS and CDR2 is YYNGEE. The CDR3 sequence: CASSVAPLRELENEQFF. The CDR3 DNA reads as TGTGCCAGCAGCGTAGCCCCTCTACGGGAGTTGGAGAATGAGCAGTTCTTC.

The chain carries TRBV19 and TRBJ1-4; 7 nucleotides agree with TRBD1. The CDR3 totals 17 residues. Germline CDR1 LNHDA, CDR2 SQIVND (reference sequence). Trimming took 5 bases from V and 2 from J; bases not matched to a gene: 11. This CDR3 reads CASSFPGGGWTNEKLFF. The CDR3 coding sequence is TGTGCCAGTAGTTTCCCAGGGGGAGGTTGGACTAATGAAAAACTGTTTTTT.

The rearrangement uses TRBV5-1 and TRBJ1-1; TRBD1 aligns across 7 bases. The CDR3 sequence is 15 residues long. Looked up from germline, CDR1 is SGHRS and CDR2 is YFSETQ. Trimming removed 0 bases from V and 3 bases from J; junction bases left unmatched: 5. The CDR3 sequence is CASSLDWTGDTEAFF. In DNA form, the CDR3 reads TGCGCCAGCAGCTTGGACTGGACAGGCGACACTGAAGCTTTCTTT. The full variable domain, its missing parts supplied by reference TRBV5-1 and TRBJ1-1, is KAGVTQTPRYLIKTRGQQVTLSCSPISGHRSVSWYQQTPGQGLQFLFEYFSETQRNKGNFPGRFSGRQFSNSRSEMNVSTLELGDSALYLCASSLDWTGDTEAFFGQGTRLTVV.

This chain links TRBV5-1 with TRBJ2-1; 8 bases agree with TRBD2. The CDR3 length is 16 residues. The germline V gene encodes CDR1 SGHRS and CDR2 YFSETQ. Germline trimming cut 2 bases from V and 0 bases from J; bases unmatched to any gene: 4. The DNA for the CDR3 is TGCGCCAGCAGCTTACGAGCGGGGGTCTCCTACAATGAGCAGTTCTTC. This encodes CASSLRAGVSYNEQFF.

The chain carries TRBV30 and TRBJ2-1; D is perhaps TRBD2 (6 bases). CDR1 GTSNPN and CDR2 SVGIG come from the germline V gene (reference sequence). Trimming shortened V by 1 base and J by 5 bases, and 21 bases separated the two germline ends. The CDR3 length is 17 residues. CDR3 in DNA: TGTGCCTGGAGTGCCCGACCCGGGGACTTTCCTGACAATGAGCAGTTCTTC. Its protein is CAWSARPGDFPDNEQFF.